These 28 T cell receptor beta chains share one sample of origin, sequenced in a study of T cell responses to AZD1222 COVID-19 vaccine (dated by TCRdb to the early 2020s). The library was produced with the immunoSEQ multiplex PCR assay. Held by TCRdb, this immuneACCESS table contains in-frame sequences only and omits some clones. Under half of the omission traces to an unresolved V gene where checked; the cause of the rest is unknown. The sample table records approximately 180,000 clones; approximately 86% of these occur just once. Clones ranked in the top ten supply about 8% of the sample. The sample's time point label, decoded: baseline before first vaccination. Sequencing was performed on peripheral blood, taken on day 0 of AZD1222 vaccination. Receptors were obtained from an adult in good health.

The V gene is TRBV6-5, the J gene TRBJ2-7; a possible D gene is TRBD1 (6 bases). The CDR3 is 14 amino acids. Germline CDR1 is MNHEY and CDR2 is SVGAGI. The V gene lost 10 bases and the J gene lost 1 base, with 17 bases spanning the gap. The chain's CDR3 is CAIQGSGSSYEQYF. Written as DNA, the CDR3 is TGTGCCATCCAGGGGAGCGGAAGTTCCTACGAGCAGTACTTC.

The chain carries TRBV15 and TRBJ2-7, with 7 bases lining up with TRBD1. Per germline, CDR1 LNHNV and CDR2 YYDKDF (reference sequence). The CDR3 covers 14 residues. V shed 5 bases and J 2 bases; nucleotides not matched to a gene: 6. CDR3 sequence (DNA): TGTGCCACCAGCGTATGGGGACAGACCTACGAGCAGTACTTC. This translates into CATSVWGQTYEQYF.

V gene TRBV7-3 combines with J gene TRBJ1-6; no definite D call. The CDR3 is made up of 15 amino acids. The germline gives CDR1 SGHTA, CDR2 FQGTGA. V gave up 2 bases and J gave up 7 bases, with 12 bases separating them. The CDR3 DNA reads TGTGCCAGCAGCTTATTAACAGATGGGAATTCACCCCTCCACTTT. Protein: CASSLLTDGNSPLHF.

This rearrangement joins TRBV6-5 to TRBJ1-2, with 9 positions matching TRBD1. Trimming removed 5 bases from V and 6 bases from J; junction bases left unmatched: 1. Germline CDR1 MNHEY, CDR2 SVGAGI. The CDR3 extends over 12 amino acids. DNA of the CDR3: TGTGCCAGCAGTAACAGGGGGCATGGCTACACCTTC. Encoded protein: CASSNRGHGYTF.

CDR3 coding DNA: TGTGCCAGCAGCTTGAACGGGGGGGCCGATGAGCAGTTCTTC. This translates into CASSLNGGADEQFF. The V gene is TRBV7-9, the J gene TRBJ2-1; the match to TRBD2 covers 8 bases. V lost 3 bases and J lost 8; bases outside the gene matches: 6. This CDR3 is 14 amino acids long. CDR1 and CDR2 from the germline V gene are SEHNR and FQNEAQ (reference sequence).

The chain carries TRBV7-9 and TRBJ1-1; D is perhaps TRBD1 (5 bases). V was shortened by 4 bases and J by 3 bases, with 6 bases between the two germline ends. Germline CDR1 is SEHNR and CDR2 is FQNEAQ (reference sequence). The CDR3 has 12 residues. The CDR3: CASSWDDTEAFF. Here the CDR3 DNA reads TGTGCCAGCAGCTGGGACGACACTGAAGCTTTCTTT.

This sequence joins TRBV6-1 and TRBJ1-2; no reliable D call. This CDR3 has 16 residues. Germline V gene sequence: CDR1 MNHNS, CDR2 SASEGT. Deletions cut 1 base from V and 7 bases from J, with 19 bases between. This CDR3 reads CASSEEVGRLSRGYTF. CDR3 in DNA: TGTGCCAGCAGTGAAGAAGTTGGCCGGCTGTCCCGTGGCTACACCTTC.

The gene calls are TRBV7-9 and TRBJ1-1, with 9 bases identical to TRBD1. CDR3 length: 17 residues. Germline V gene data show CDR1 as SEHNR and CDR2 as FQNEAQ (reference sequence). The ends lost 1 base at V and 1 base at J; junction bases unmatched: 7. This CDR3 reads CASSLVDRGRGNTEAFF. The CDR3 DNA follows: TGTGCCAGCAGCTTAGTGGACAGGGGACGGGGGAACACTGAAGCTTTCTTT.

The chain employs TRBV9 and TRBJ2-5; D tentatively fits TRBD1 or TRBD2 (5 bases each). This CDR3 has 14 residues. V lost 4 bases and J 0 bases, leaving 10 bases between the germline ends. Germline CDR1 SGDLS, CDR2 YYNGEE. The CDR3 protein is CASSRGRYQETQYF. The CDR3 DNA follows: TGTGCCAGCAGCCGGGGACGGTACCAAGAGACCCAGTACTTC.

The chain is built from TRBV2 and TRBJ2-1; D is possibly TRBD2 (7 bases). This CDR3 has 15 residues. The germline gives CDR1 SNHLY, CDR2 FYNNEI. Trimming pared 8 bases from V and 5 bases from J, leaving 19 bases between. The CDR3 bases are TGTGCCAGCCTCAAAGGGGGGGCCCTCCACAATGAGCAGTTCTTC. As protein: CASLKGGALHNEQFF.

V gene TRBV4-1 combines with J gene TRBJ2-1; unclear D gene. Germline V gives CDR1 MGHRA, CDR2 YSYEKL. This CDR3 has 14 residues. The ends were cut back, 0 bases at V and 7 bases at J, with 10 bases in the middle. The CDR3 DNA reads TGCGCCAGCAGCCAAGATCCTCTAGGGAATGAGCAGTTCTTC. Amino acid sequence: CASSQDPLGNEQFF.

The V call is TRBV19, the J call TRBJ2-7; TRBD1 might be the D (6 bases). The V end was cut by 3 bases, the J end by 2 bases, with 11 bases between. CDR1 is LNHDA, CDR2 SQIVND, per germline (reference sequence). CDR3 length: 14 amino acids. As DNA, the CDR3 is TGTGCCAGTAGTATCCTCACAGGGCCCTACGAGCAGTACTTC. It translates to CASSILTGPYEQYF.

The genes are TRBV14 and TRBJ2-3; TRBD2 matches 10 bases. Germline values: CDR1 SGHDN, CDR2 FVKESK. The CDR3 is 16 amino acids. Trimming removed 1 base from V and 2 bases from J; junction bases left unmatched: 3. CDR3 amino acids: CASSQVAGGFTDTQYF. The DNA of the CDR3 is TGTGCCAGCAGCCAAGTAGCGGGGGGATTCACAGATACGCAGTATTTT.

The gene calls are TRBV15 and TRBJ1-2; D is ambiguous. CDR3 length equals 15 residues. Trimming stripped 0 bases from V and 3 bases from J, with 11 bases between. CDR1 and CDR2 from the germline V gene are LNHNV and YYDKDF (reference sequence). This CDR3 is CATSRDTERYYGYTF. DNA of the CDR3: TGTGCCACCAGCAGAGATACCGAGAGGTACTATGGCTACACCTTC.

The chain has TRBV3-1 (or the pseudogene TRBV3-2) and TRBJ1-1; D gene uncertain. The CDR3 covers 14 residues. Between the trimmed V and J ends, which lost 7 bases and 2 bases, there was a span of 14 bases. Germline lookup yields CDR1 LGHDT and CDR2 YNNKEL (reference sequence). The DNA of the CDR3 is TGTGCCAGCACTTCGTCCGGGAAAAACACTGAAGCTTTCTTT. The encoded protein is CASTSSGKNTEAFF.

Only a few counts were recorded for this clone. The chain employs TRBV27 and TRBJ2-1, with TRBD1 identical over 9 bases. This CDR3 is 14 amino acids long. CDR1 is MNHEY, CDR2 SMNVEV, per germline (reference sequence). V was clipped by 4 bases and J by 2 bases; unmatched bases: 0. In nucleotides, the CDR3 is TGTGCCAGCAGTTGGGACAGGGCCTACAATGAGCAGTTCTTC. Amino acid sequence: CASSWDRAYNEQFF.

The chain carries TRBV6-5 and TRBJ2-7; D uncertain. V was shortened by 6 bases and J by 0 bases, with 12 bases between the two germline ends. CDR1 is MNHEY, CDR2 SVGAGI, per germline. This CDR3 has 14 residues. This chain's CDR3 is CASSTMGLSYEQYF. As DNA, the CDR3 is TGTGCCAGCAGCACAATGGGCCTCTCCTACGAGCAGTACTTC.

The chain employs TRBV5-4 and TRBJ1-1; D ambiguous. V lost 4 bases, J lost 1 base, and 8 bases lay in between. The CDR3 has 13 residues. CDR1 and CDR2 (germline): SGHNT, YYREEE (reference sequence). Written as DNA, the CDR3 is TGTGCCAGCAGCATCCGACAGAACACTGAAGCTTTCTTT. Protein sequence: CASSIRQNTEAFF.

The CDR3, as DNA: TGTGCCAGCTCACCAATCCAGGGCAACCACACTGAAGCTTTCTTT. Its protein is CASSPIQGNHTEAFF. The rearrangement links TRBV18 to TRBJ1-1, with TRBD1 as a possible D gene (5 bases). Trimming removed 2 bases at V and 3 bases at J, with 13 bases between. In germline, CDR1 is KGHSH, CDR2 LQKENI. The CDR3 length is 15 residues.

This sequence joins TRBV5-1 and TRBJ1-2; D might be TRBD1 (6 bases). This CDR3 has 12 amino acids. Trimming took off 5 bases at V and 8 bases at J, with 13 bases between the two ends. Germline V gene data show CDR1 as SGHRS and CDR2 as YFSETQ. The CDR3: CASSPQGNGYTF. In DNA form, the CDR3 reads TGCGCCAGCAGTCCACAGGGAAACGGCTACACCTTC.

The chain joins TRBV9 to TRBJ1-4; 9 bases are shared with TRBD1. Germline V gene data show CDR1 as SGDLS and CDR2 as YYNGEE. The J segment lost 6 bases and the V segment lost 3 bases, leaving 3 bases of the junction unmatched. The CDR3 covers 14 residues. The CDR3 nucleotides read TGTGCCAGCAGCGGGGGGACAGGGCATGAAAAACTGTTTTTT. It translates to CASSGGTGHEKLFF.

This rearrangement joins TRBV2 to TRBJ2-1; tentatively, D is TRBD1 or TRBD2 (5 bases each). Trimming pared 0 bases from V and 8 bases from J, leaving 5 bases between. CDR3 length: 12 amino acids. CDR1 and CDR2 from the germline V gene are SNHLY and FYNNEI. This CDR3 is CASSEAGDEQFF. The CDR3 region has the DNA TGTGCCAGCAGTGAAGCGGGGGATGAGCAGTTCTTC. Complete variable domain (other parts from reference TRBV2 and TRBJ2-1): EPEVTQTPSHQVTQMGQEVILRCVPISNHLYFYWYRQILGQKVEFLVSFYNNEISEKSEIFDDQFSVERPDGSNFTLKIRSTKLEDSAMYFCASSEAGDEQFFGPGTRLTVL.

The chain joins TRBV18 to TRBJ2-2, with D maybe TRBD2 (6 bases). This CDR3 region has 14 residues. The V and J ends lost 3 bases and 6 bases respectively, with 11 bases between them. The germline gives CDR1 KGHSH, CDR2 LQKENI. The CDR3 loop reads CASSPGLSSGELFF. The CDR3 region has the DNA TGTGCCAGCTCACCGGGACTCTCTTCCGGGGAGCTGTTTTTT.

Here the CDR3 reads CASKRDQPQHF. Written as DNA, the CDR3 is TGTGCCAGCAAGAGGGATCAGCCCCAGCATTTT. The chain is built from TRBV28 and TRBJ1-5; no clear D gene. CDR3 length: 11 amino acids. Germline V lookup: CDR1 MDHEN, CDR2 SYDVKM. Trimming stripped 7 bases from V and 5 bases from J, with 6 bases between.

This chain connects TRBV7-6 to TRBJ1-3; 8 bases map to TRBD1. The CDR3 runs to 14 residues. CDR1 SGHVS and CDR2 FNYEAQ come from the germline V gene. Trimming at V came to 4 bases and at J to 4 bases, leaving 3 bases not matched to a gene. CDR3 nucleotide sequence: TGTGCCAGCAGCTGGACAGGGAACGGAAACACCATATATTTT. This gives the protein CASSWTGNGNTIYF. Full variable domain (rest looked up from reference TRBV7-6 and TRBJ1-3): GAGVSQSPRYKVTKRGQDVALRCDPISGHVSLYWYRQALGQGPEFLTYFNYEAQQDKSGLPNDRFSAERPEGSISTLTIQRTEQRDSAMYRCASSWTGNGNTIYFGEGSWLTVV.

This clone was detected only once. The genes are TRBV11-2 and TRBJ1-2; D possibly corresponds to TRBD1 (5 bases). V was pared by 1 base and J by 3 bases, with 9 bases between. The CDR3 is made up of 14 amino acids. Germline V gene sequence: CDR1 SGHAT, CDR2 FQNNGV. CDR3 loop: CASSLGDSDYGYTF. In DNA form, the CDR3 reads TGTGCCAGCAGCTTAGGGGACTCGGACTATGGCTACACCTTC.

The chain uses TRBV3-1 (or the pseudogene TRBV3-2) and TRBJ1-6; D may be TRBD1 (6 bases). With 0 bases removed from V and 10 bases from J, the gap between germline ends came to 13 bases. Germline CDR1 LGHDT, CDR2 YNNKEL (reference sequence). This CDR3 is 15 amino acids long. Written as DNA, the CDR3 is TGTGCCAGCAGCCAAGATAGCGGGGGCGGATCACCCCTCCACTTT. It yields the protein CASSQDSGGGSPLHF.

V is TRBV5-1 and J is TRBJ1-1; the match to TRBD1 covers 8 bases. V lost 4 bases, J lost 7 bases, and 12 bases stayed unmatched. Per the germline V gene, CDR1 is SGHRS and CDR2 is YFSETQ. The CDR3 is 15 amino acids. CDR3 sequence (DNA): TGCGCCAGCAGCCCTCAACAGGGGGGGCTCCTTGAAGCTTTCTTT. It encodes CASSPQQGGLLEAFF.